This T cell receptor (beta chain) was captured by sequencing in a study of blood T cells in healthy people across ages (dated by TCRdb to the mid-2010s). About the full investigation: In model experiments, template switching captured roughly one uniquely barcoded TCR beta cDNA molecule for every two T cells. Four age groups were formed from the donors: young (average roughly 16 years), middle-aged (approximately 40), aged (62) and long-lived (82). The study measured age-related changes in TCR beta repertoire diversity using deep sequencing normalized with unique cDNA molecular identifiers. Using the same blood draw, the study looked at two additional independent replicas of 1 million unique cDNA reads for two donors, one aged 18 to 29 and the other aged 80 or older.

CDR1 and CDR2, per the germline V gene, are MNHEY and SVGEGT. There are 18 amino acids in the CDR3, from cysteine to phenylalanine inclusive. The read is trimmed to its CDR3 DNA, 54 bases read in frame from base 1. V has 3 bases trimmed and J has 3 bases trimmed; junction bases matching no gene number 10. The full study reports these points: Observed TCR beta diversity per million T cells fell roughly linearly with age, and a significant reduction was already apparent by age approximately 40. Estimates of total diversity based on one million sequenced T cells were regarded as lower bounds and as underestimates. Compared with the aged group, the long-lived group had more naive CD4+ T cells, fewer expanded clones and increased TCR diversity, suggesting age selection. Conclusive comparison of naive and antigen-experienced compartments was prevented by the profiling of bulk unsorted PBMCs. Observed TCR beta diversity correlated strongly with the percentage of naive T cells measured by flow cytometry. Donor CMV infection status was unknown, potentially confounding age-related changes in expanded clonotypes.

In the case of this clonotype: The target of this receptor is not known. No qualities accompany the bases; no much larger clone lies one base away.

The library was prepared using 5' RACE. These reads were obtained on an Illumina HiSeq 2500. The second PCR ran for about 6 to 12 cycles and used a J-beta primer mix along with a sample-barcoded 5' primer. A template-switch 5' adaptor carrying 12 random nucleotides introduced a unique molecular identifier onto each TCR beta cDNA molecule. At least 3 million CDR3-containing paired-end reads were obtained from each sample. All of the RNA was converted into first-strand cDNA using the Mint cDNA synthesis kit, with a TRBC-specific oligonucleotide serving as the primer. All cDNA was treated with uracil-DNA glycosylase and then went through a first 18-cycle PCR with the universal primers M1SS and BC2_uni_R. Processing in the source paper ran as follows. Normalization of each sample was performed by random selection of 1 million high-quality reads, each carrying a distinct molecular identifier. Reads with shared molecular identifiers were discarded instead of being binned into consensus sequences. MiTCR, with a Q25 quality threshold and the strictest error-elimination algorithm, was used for CDR3 identification, clonotype clustering and error correction. A nonparametric unseen species model with Euler transformation was used to estimate lower-bound total TCR beta diversity. TCRdb reworked the public reads: Q25 trimming with fastp, MiXCR clone assembly, productive beta chains retained. Each entry is one CDR3 protein sequence, shown with its most common DNA and genes. These V and J calls are TCRdb output, not the study's own analysis. The table for this sample lists about 800,000 distinct CDR3 sequences; around 25% of them were counted only once. The top ten clonotypes cover under 4% of the sample.

Systemically healthy Caucasian individuals from Russia, 35 to 50 in total and aged about 6 to 95 years, were included as donors. About 10 milliliters of peripheral blood were collected from each donor into EDTA-treated Vacutainer tubes. Ficoll-Paque density-gradient centrifugation was used to isolate PBMCs, with at least 6 million obtained per sample. Trizol reagent was used to extract total RNA from PBMCs, with at least 5.5 micrograms per sample. For every donor, an aliquot of PBMCs went through flow cytometry to measure the percentages of naive CD45RAhigh/CD27high T cells. This same sample was also part of a study on T cells of mothers and their children. As that second paper reports: Nine systemically healthy Caucasian individuals, comprising three mothers and their six children, were included as donors. cDNA synthesis used all of the extracted RNA, with around 1.5 ug of RNA in each 15 ul reaction. In the second PCR, the M1S primer added sample barcodes and 2-4 random nucleotides. More than 8.5 million TCR beta CDR3 reads were obtained from each mother, and roughly 3 million reads were obtained from each child. In both related and unrelated pairs, thymic selection shapes the output of TCR recombination in a similar way, with inherited differences having only a minor effect. Related mother-child pairs always showed normalized repertoire overlap that was slightly higher than in unrelated mother-child pairs, though the difference was never significant. No persistent microchimeric T cell clones were found, with a detection sensitivity of roughly 99 clones per million clonotypes. The study used deep NGS to compare TCR beta repertoires of mothers and children, seeking features distinguishing related mother-child pairs from unrelated individuals. On average, the children were roughly 10 +/- 4 years old, while the mothers were roughly 36 +/- 4 years old. After adapters were ligated using NEBNext reagents, the libraries underwent 100+100 nt paired-end sequencing on an Illumina HiSeq 2000. To prevent cross-contamination, the mother and child libraries were prepared a month apart and were sequenced in separate runs. For each donor, between roughly 450,000 and 2,200,000 distinct TCR beta clonotypes were identified. Naive TCR beta clonotypes were estimated from low-frequency clonotypes matched to each donor's FACS-determined naive share, without sorting.

Recombination linked TRBV6-2 or TRBV6-3 to TRBJ2-5; TRBD2 fits 13 bases in the junction. This receptor was identified in a boy aged 5-17 years in good health. Material: blood. The nucleotides are TGTGCCAGCAGTTATGGATTACTAGCGGGGGGGCTGGAAGAGACCCAGTACTTC. It is translated as CASSYGLLAGGLEETQYF.